This T cell receptor beta chain emerged from a study of blood T cell repertoires in COVID-19. How the authors handled the data: Estimation of nucleated cell counts was performed using reference gene primer amplification. Measured with immunoSEQ multiplex PCR; TCRdb has only the in-frame clones, and not every one. That table is the source of V, J and clone size, and D and trimming were worked out from the DNA. The sample carries 85,000 to 120,000 clones, approximately 86% recorded once. Trimming at V came to 2 bases and at J to 4 bases, leaving 4 bases not matched to a gene. The CDR3 has 15 amino acids. Germline CDR1 and CDR2: MNHEY and SVGAGI.

Sequenced: peripheral blood. The origin of this receptor is a man in his fifties with active or convalescent COVID-19. The J gene is TRBJ1-4, the V gene TRBV6-5; 7 bases fit TRBD1. Written as DNA, the CDR3 is TGTGCCAGCAGTTACACGACAGGGAGTAATGAAAAACTGTTTTTT. This encodes CASSYTTGSNEKLFF.